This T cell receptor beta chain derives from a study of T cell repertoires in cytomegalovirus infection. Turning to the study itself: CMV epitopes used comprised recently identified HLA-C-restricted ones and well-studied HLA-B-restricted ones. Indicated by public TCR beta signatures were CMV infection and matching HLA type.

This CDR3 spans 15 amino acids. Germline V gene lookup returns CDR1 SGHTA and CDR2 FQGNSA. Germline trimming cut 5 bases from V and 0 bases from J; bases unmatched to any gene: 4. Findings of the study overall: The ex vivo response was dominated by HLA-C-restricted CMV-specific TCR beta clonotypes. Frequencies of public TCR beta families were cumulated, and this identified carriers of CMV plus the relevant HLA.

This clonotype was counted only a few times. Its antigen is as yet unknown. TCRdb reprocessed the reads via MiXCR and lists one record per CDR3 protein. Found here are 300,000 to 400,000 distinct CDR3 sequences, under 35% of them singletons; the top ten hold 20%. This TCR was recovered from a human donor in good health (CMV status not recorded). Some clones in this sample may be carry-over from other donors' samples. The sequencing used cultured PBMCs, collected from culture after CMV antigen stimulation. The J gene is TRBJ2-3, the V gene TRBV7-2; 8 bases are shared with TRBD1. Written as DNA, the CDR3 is TGTGCCAGCAGCGGGGGACAGGCTAGCACAGATACGCAGTATTTT. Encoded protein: CASSGGQASTDTQYF.